This T cell receptor beta chain is drawn from a study of naive and memory T cell subsets. Ligated cDNA underwent four rounds of PCR with nested alpha and beta constant region primers and SP2. TCRdb re-called the 5' RACE reads through MiXCR, storing one row per CDR3 protein. The repertoire has approximately 32,000 distinct CDR3 sequences, approximately 15% of them found once; the top ten carry about 2.4%. There are a few counts of this clonotype. An oligonucleotide containing a UMI was ligated to the 3' end of TCR cDNA. The germline gives CDR1 DFQATT, CDR2 SNEGSKA (reference sequence). The CDR3 length is 14 residues. V was clipped by 6 bases and J by 4 bases; unmatched bases: 9.

The J gene is TRBJ1-5, the V gene TRBV20-1, with 7 bases matching TRBD1. This sequence was found in a female donor in good health. The CDR3 DNA is TGCAGTGCGTCCGGGGACAGATCAAATCAGCCCCAGCATTTT. Amino acid sequence: CSASGDRSNQPQHF.